This T cell receptor (beta chain) was found in a study of response to subunit inactivated influenza vaccine. This clonotype came up a few times. This CDR3 is built from 15 residues. The germline V and J ends were trimmed by 1 base and 4 bases, with 13 bases remaining between them. From germline, CDR1 is SEHNR and CDR2 FQNEAQ (reference sequence). TCRdb re-called the RT-PCR reads with MiXCR, one entry per CDR3 protein. The repertoire consists of more than 550,000 distinct CDR3 sequences, with roughly 10% occurring once and the leading ten covering about 10%. The source was PBMCs from blood, collected on the day of vaccination. This receptor was taken from a man aged 50 or older who received an inactivated influenza vaccine. The chain joins TRBV7-9 to TRBJ2-5; possibly TRBD2 for D (6 bases). Written as DNA, the CDR3 is TGTGCCAGCAGCTTAGATGGAGTGGGGGGAGAGACCCAGTACTTC. It is translated as CASSLDGVGGETQYF.